These T cell receptor beta chains were read from a single sample in a study of T cells after yellow fever vaccination. A single record per CDR3 protein comes from TCRdb applying MiXCR to the 5' RACE reads. Of 170,000 or so distinct CDR3 sequences listed, around 9.7% are singletons. Material: CD8+ T cells sorted from PBMCs, obtained 45 days after the yellow fever booster vaccination. The receptor source for this set is a man younger than 35 who received the YFV17D yellow fever vaccine. CDR3s include the opening cysteine and the closing phenylalanine or tryptophan. D genes are given only for firm matches. Expanded clones are given a class, and other clones once, few, many or no size at all.

j_gene	abundance	v_gene	d_gene	CDR3nt	CDR3aa
TRBJ2-5	-	TRBV5-8	TRBD2	TGTGCCAGCAGCCAGCGGGAGCGGGGGTTGCTTGAGACCCAGTACTTC	CASSQRERGLLETQYF
TRBJ1-6	many	TRBV6-5	-	TGTGCTACCACCACAGACTATAATTCACCCCTCCACTTT	CATTTDYNSPLHF
TRBJ2-3	few	TRBV6-1	-	TGTGCCAGCAGTGAAGGGGCGGGACCGACAGATACGCAGTATTTT	CASSEGAGPTDTQYF
TRBJ2-2	many	TRBV6-5	-	TGTGCCAGCAGTTACTCTGCGGCATCTCTGAACACCGGGGAGCTGTTTTTT	CASSYSAASLNTGELFF
TRBJ2-1	-	TRBV6-4	TRBD1	TGTGCCAGCAGTGATCCGGGACAGGGACAAAGCAATGAGCAGTTCTTC	CASSDPGQGQSNEQFF
TRBJ2-1	few	TRBV11-2	TRBD2	TGTGCCAGCAGCCTCACGAAATGGACTAGCTCAAACAATGAGCAGTTCTTC	CASSLTKWTSSNNEQFF
TRBJ2-7	-	TRBV12-3/TRBV12-4	-	TGTGCCAGCGGTTCCCGATACGAGCAGTACTTC	CASGSRYEQYF
TRBJ2-3	-	TRBV27	-	TGTGCCAGCAGTTTTATTGGCACAGATACGCAGTATTTT	CASSFIGTDTQYF
TRBJ2-3	-	TRBV4-2	TRBD2	TGTGCCAGCAGCGCAACCCCCTATAGCGGGGTCACAGATACGCAGTATTTT	CASSATPYSGVTDTQYF
TRBJ2-3	few	TRBV11-2	-	TGTGCCAGCAGCTTAGGAAACATTCGGAATACGCAGTATTTT	CASSLGNIRNTQYF
TRBJ2-3	few	TRBV29-1	TRBD2	TGCAGCGTGAGGGGGACTAGCGGGGGCACTAGCACAGATACGCAGTATTTT	CSVRGTSGGTSTDTQYF
TRBJ2-1	-	TRBV6-5	-	TGTGCCAGCAGTTACTCCTCCGGGACCCCCACTGAGCAGTTCTTC	CASSYSSGTPTEQFF
TRBJ2-1	-	TRBV7-9	-	TGTGCCAGCAGCTCGACAATCAAGAATGAGCAGTTCTTC	CASSSTIKNEQFF
TRBJ2-5	few	TRBV6-1	-	TGTGCCAGCAGTGAAGTCCAGGGGGGCCAAGAGACCCAGTACTTC	CASSEVQGGQETQYF
TRBJ1-1	-	TRBV20-1	TRBD1	TGCAGTGCTAGAGGCACAGGGGGCTTCGGTAAGACTGAAGCTTTCTTT	CSARGTGGFGKTEAFF
TRBJ1-2	-	TRBV4-3	TRBD1	TGCGCCAGCAGCCAAGATGGTGTGGAAGGGGGCATCTATGGCTACACCTTC	CASSQDGVEGGIYGYTF
TRBJ2-1	-	TRBV11-3	-	TGTGCCAGCAGCTTAGTGGGGAGTTTCCACAATGAGCAGTTCTTC	CASSLVGSFHNEQFF
TRBJ2-1	few	TRBV6-5	TRBD1	TGTGCCAGCAGTCCGGGACAGGGTCTCAATGAGCAGTTCTTC	CASSPGQGLNEQFF
TRBJ2-7	few	TRBV11-1	-	TGTGCCAGCAGCGCGACCGGGAACTCCCAGTACTTC	CASSATGNSQYF
TRBJ1-2	-	TRBV4-3	-	TGCGCCAGCAGCCAAGTAGTTGGTATTGACGGCTACACCTTC	CASSQVVGIDGYTF
TRBJ2-2	-	TRBV9	-	TGTGCCAGCAGCGTAGTCAATTATAACACCGGGGAGCTGTTTTTT	CASSVVNYNTGELFF
TRBJ2-2	few	TRBV12-3/TRBV12-4	-	TGTGCCAGCAGTTCTGGGACATGGAACACCGGGGAGCTGTTTTTT	CASSSGTWNTGELFF
TRBJ1-1	-	TRBV12-3/TRBV12-4	-	TGTGCCAGCAGTCCCTCCGCTGTTGCTTTCTTT	CASSPSAVAFF
TRBJ1-1	-	TRBV4-3	-	TGCGCCAGCCAGGCTTGGTTGCAGGGGATGAACACTGAAGCTTTCTTT	CASQAWLQGMNTEAFF
TRBJ2-7	-	TRBV30	-	TGTGCCTGGACGTCGGGGTACGAGCAGTACTTC	CAWTSGYEQYF
TRBJ2-3	few	TRBV27	TRBD2	TGTGCCAGCAGTTCCTTACTAGCGGGGGGGCTAGATACGCAGTATTTT	CASSSLLAGGLDTQYF
TRBJ2-2	-	TRBV7-9	-	TGTGCCAGCAGCTTCTCGGGGGGCATCACCGGGGAGCTGTTTTTT	CASSFSGGITGELFF
TRBJ2-7	-	TRBV4-1	-	TGCGCCAGCAGCCAAGGGAGTGGTTCTGGCGAGCAGTACTTC	CASSQGSGSGEQYF
TRBJ1-3	-	TRBV9	-	TGTGCCAGCAGCCCGTGGGACTTCTCTGGAAACACCATATATTTT	CASSPWDFSGNTIYF
TRBJ2-7	many	TRBV4-1	-	TGCGCCAGCAGCCAAGGGGGCCAGTACGAGCAGTACTTC	CASSQGGQYEQYF
TRBJ1-1	few	TRBV7-9	-	TGTGCCAGCAGCTCCTCGGTCAGTATGAACACTGAAGCTTTCTTT	CASSSSVSMNTEAFF
TRBJ2-1	-	TRBV29-1	TRBD2	TGCAGCGTCCCTAGCGGGGGGTTTCAGTTCTTC	CSVPSGGFQFF
TRBJ1-2	few	TRBV9	-	TGTGCCAGTGGAGGCTCGGATGGCTACACCTTC	CASGGSDGYTF
TRBJ2-7	few	TRBV5-1	-	TGCGCCAGCAGCTTGGAAGGACCAAGCTCCTACGAGCAGTACTTC	CASSLEGPSSYEQYF
TRBJ2-1	few	TRBV5-1	TRBD2	TGCGCCAGCAGCTTGAGCCAGCGGGGGGACAATGAGCAGTTCTTC	CASSLSQRGDNEQFF
TRBJ2-7	few	TRBV3-1	-	TGTGCCAGCAGCCAAACGGACAGATCCTACGAGCAGTACTTC	CASSQTDRSYEQYF
TRBJ2-5	-	TRBV7-9	-	TGTGCCAGCAGAGCCGGGACCCAGTACTTC	CASRAGTQYF
TRBJ2-1	few	TRBV5-5	-	TGTGCCAGCAGCTTTGGGGTCGCCAGGGGCCGAAATGAGCAGTTCTTC	CASSFGVARGRNEQFF
TRBJ2-5	many	TRBV11-2	TRBD1	TGTGCCAGCAGCCCACAGGGGTTCCAAGAGACCCAGTACTTC	CASSPQGFQETQYF
TRBJ2-3	-	TRBV12-3/TRBV12-4	TRBD1	TGTGCCAGCAGTTCCTCTACAGGGGGCTGGATAGATACGCAGTATTTT	CASSSSTGGWIDTQYF
TRBJ2-2	-	TRBV11-3	-	TGTGCCAGCAGCTATCCAGGGGTTAGTGACACCGGGGAGCTGTTTTTT	CASSYPGVSDTGELFF
TRBJ2-4	-	TRBV6-6	TRBD1	TGTGCCAGCAACCTACAGGGGGCGGCCAAAAACATTCAGTACTTC	CASNLQGAAKNIQYF
TRBJ2-2	few	TRBV7-9	-	TGTGCCAGCAGCCCGAGGACAGACGGGGAGCTGTTTTTT	CASSPRTDGELFF
TRBJ2-5	-	TRBV7-9	-	TGTGCCAGCAGCTTAGTCCGTTCTATGGAGACCCAGTACTTC	CASSLVRSMETQYF
TRBJ1-1	many	TRBV4-3	-	TGCGCCAGCAGCCAAGATGAAACTGAAGCTTTCTTT	CASSQDETEAFF
TRBJ1-5	few	TRBV11-2	-	TGTGCCAGCAGCCGCTCGGGTCAGCCCCAGCATTTT	CASSRSGQPQHF
TRBJ2-7	-	TRBV10-3	TRBD1	TGTGCCATCAGTGACTCCGGGACAGGGGTTTACGAGCAGTACTTC	CAISDSGTGVYEQYF
TRBJ2-3	few	TRBV7-6	-	TGTGCCAGCGGACTTGACGCAGCAGATACGCAGTATTTT	CASGLDAADTQYF
TRBJ2-3	-	TRBV27	-	TGTGCCAGCAGTTGGATGGGGCCGACAGATACGCAGTATTTT	CASSWMGPTDTQYF
TRBJ2-1	-	TRBV6-1	TRBD2	TGTGCCAGCAGTGATATCGGACTAGTTGATGAGCAGTTCTTC	CASSDIGLVDEQFF
TRBJ2-1	-	TRBV11-2	-	TGTGCCAGCAGCGTTACTAGGGTAGGCATTTATGAGCAGTTCTTC	CASSVTRVGIYEQFF
TRBJ1-2	few	TRBV4-2	-	TGTGCCAGCAGCCACCCAGAGGGGGGCTATGGCTACACCTTC	CASSHPEGGYGYTF
TRBJ1-1	few	TRBV2	-	TGTGCCAGCGACGAAGGTCGGATACGGCACACTGAAGCTTTCTTT	CASDEGRIRHTEAFF